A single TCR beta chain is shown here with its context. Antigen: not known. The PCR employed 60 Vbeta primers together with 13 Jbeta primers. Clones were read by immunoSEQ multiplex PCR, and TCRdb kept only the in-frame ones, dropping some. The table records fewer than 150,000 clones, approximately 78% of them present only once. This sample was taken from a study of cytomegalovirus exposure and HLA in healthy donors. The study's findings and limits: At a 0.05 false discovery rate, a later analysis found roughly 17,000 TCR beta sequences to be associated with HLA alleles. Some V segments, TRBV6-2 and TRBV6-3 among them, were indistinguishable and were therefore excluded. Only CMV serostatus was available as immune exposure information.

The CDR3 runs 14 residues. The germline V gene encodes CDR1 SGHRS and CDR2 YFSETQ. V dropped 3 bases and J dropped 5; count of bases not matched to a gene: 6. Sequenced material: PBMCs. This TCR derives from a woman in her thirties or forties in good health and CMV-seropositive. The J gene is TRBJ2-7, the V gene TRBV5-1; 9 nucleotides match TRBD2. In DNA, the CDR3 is TGCGCCAGCAGCTCCGGCGGGAGGGCCGACGAGCAGTACTTC. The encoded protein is CASSSGGRADEQYF.